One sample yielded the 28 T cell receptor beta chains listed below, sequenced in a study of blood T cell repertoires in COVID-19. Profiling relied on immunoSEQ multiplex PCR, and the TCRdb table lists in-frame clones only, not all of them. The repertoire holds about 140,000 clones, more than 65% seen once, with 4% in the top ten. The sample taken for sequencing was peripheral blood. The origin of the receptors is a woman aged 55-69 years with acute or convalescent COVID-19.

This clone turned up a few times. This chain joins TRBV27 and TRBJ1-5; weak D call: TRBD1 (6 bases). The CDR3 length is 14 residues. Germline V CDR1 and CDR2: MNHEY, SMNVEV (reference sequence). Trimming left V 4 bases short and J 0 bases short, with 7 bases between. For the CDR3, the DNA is TGTGCCAGCAGTTCAGGGGCTAGCAATCAGCCCCAGCATTTT. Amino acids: CASSSGASNQPQHF.

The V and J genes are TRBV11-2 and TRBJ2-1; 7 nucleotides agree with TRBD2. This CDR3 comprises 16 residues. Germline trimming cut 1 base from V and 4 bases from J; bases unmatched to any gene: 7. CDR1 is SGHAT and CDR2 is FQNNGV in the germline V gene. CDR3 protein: CASSLAGGLLYNEQFF. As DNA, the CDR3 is TGTGCCAGCAGCTTAGCGGGGGGACTACTATACAATGAGCAGTTCTTC.

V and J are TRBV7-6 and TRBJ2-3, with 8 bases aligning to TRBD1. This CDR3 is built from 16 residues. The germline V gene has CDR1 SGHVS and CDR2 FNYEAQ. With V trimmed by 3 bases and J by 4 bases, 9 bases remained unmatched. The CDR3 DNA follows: TGTGCCAGCAGCTTCCTCCAGGGGGCGGCGGCAGATACGCAGTATTTT. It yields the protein CASSFLQGAAADTQYF. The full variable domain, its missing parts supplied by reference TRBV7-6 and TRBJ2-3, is GAGVSQSPRYKVTKRGQDVALRCDPISGHVSLYWYRQALGQGPEFLTYFNYEAQQDKSGLPNDRFSAERPEGSISTLTIQRTEQRDSAMYRCASSFLQGAAADTQYFGPGTRLTVL.

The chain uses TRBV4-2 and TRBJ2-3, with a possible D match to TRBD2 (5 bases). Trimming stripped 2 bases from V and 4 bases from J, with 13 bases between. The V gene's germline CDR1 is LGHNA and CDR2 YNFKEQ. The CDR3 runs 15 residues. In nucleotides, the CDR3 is TGTGCCAGCAGCCAACGATACAGAGCGGCAGATACGCAGTATTTT. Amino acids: CASSQRYRAADTQYF.

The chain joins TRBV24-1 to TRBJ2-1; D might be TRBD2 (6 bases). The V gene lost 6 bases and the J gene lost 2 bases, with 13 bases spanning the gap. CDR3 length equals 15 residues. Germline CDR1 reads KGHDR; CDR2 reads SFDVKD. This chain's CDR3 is CATSSGGGPYNEQFF. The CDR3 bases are TGTGCCACCAGTTCCGGGGGAGGCCCCTACAATGAGCAGTTCTTC.

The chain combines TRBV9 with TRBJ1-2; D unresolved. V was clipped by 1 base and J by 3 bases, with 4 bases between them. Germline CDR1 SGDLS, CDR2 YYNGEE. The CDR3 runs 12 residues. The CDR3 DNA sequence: TGTGCCAGCAGCGTACAGGACTATGGCTACACCTTC. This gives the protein CASSVQDYGYTF. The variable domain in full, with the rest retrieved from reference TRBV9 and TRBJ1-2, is DSGVTQTPKHLITATGQRVTLRCSPRSGDLSVYWYQQSLDQGLQFLIQYYNGEERAKGNILERFSAQQFPDLHSELNLSSLELGDSALYFCASSVQDYGYTFGSGTRLTVV.

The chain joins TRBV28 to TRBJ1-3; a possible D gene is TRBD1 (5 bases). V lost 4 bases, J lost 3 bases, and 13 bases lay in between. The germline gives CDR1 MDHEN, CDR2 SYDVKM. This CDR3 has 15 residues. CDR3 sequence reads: CASSSPGLLGNTIYF. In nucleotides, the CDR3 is TGTGCCAGCAGTTCCCCAGGGTTACTTGGAAACACCATATATTTT.

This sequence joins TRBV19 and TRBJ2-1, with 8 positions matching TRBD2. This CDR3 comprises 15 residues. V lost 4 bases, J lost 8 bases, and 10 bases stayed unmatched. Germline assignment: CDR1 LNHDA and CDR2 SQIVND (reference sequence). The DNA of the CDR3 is TGTGCCAGTAGTAGGAAAATAGCGGGAATTTATGAGCAGTTCTTC. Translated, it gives CASSRKIAGIYEQFF.

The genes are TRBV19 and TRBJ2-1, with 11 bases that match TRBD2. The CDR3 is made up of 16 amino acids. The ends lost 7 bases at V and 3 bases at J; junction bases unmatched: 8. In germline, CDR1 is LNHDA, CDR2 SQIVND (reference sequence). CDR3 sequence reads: CASIPTGTSGYNEQFF. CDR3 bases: TGTGCCAGTATTCCCACCGGGACTAGCGGCTACAATGAGCAGTTCTTC. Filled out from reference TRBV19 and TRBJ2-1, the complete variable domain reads DGGITQSPKYLFRKEGQNVTLSCEQNLNHDAMYWYRQDPGQGLRLIYYSQIVNDFQKGDIAEGYSVSREKKESFPLTVTSAQKNPTAFYLCASIPTGTSGYNEQFFGPGTRLTVL.

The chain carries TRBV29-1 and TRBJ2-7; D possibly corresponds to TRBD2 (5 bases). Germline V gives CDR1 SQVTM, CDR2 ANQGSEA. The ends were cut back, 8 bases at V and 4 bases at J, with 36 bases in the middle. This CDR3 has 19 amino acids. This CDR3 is CSTPGPTTSTYAVHYEQYF. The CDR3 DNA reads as TGCAGCACACCAGGACCGACTACTTCTACGTACGCGGTGCATTACGAGCAGTACTTC.

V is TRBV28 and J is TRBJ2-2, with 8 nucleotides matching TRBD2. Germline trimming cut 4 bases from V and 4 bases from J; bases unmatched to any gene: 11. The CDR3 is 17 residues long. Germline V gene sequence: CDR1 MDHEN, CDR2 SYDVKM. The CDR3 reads CASSWPSSGQSTGELFF. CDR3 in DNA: TGTGCCAGCAGTTGGCCGTCTAGCGGGCAAAGCACCGGGGAGCTGTTTTTT.

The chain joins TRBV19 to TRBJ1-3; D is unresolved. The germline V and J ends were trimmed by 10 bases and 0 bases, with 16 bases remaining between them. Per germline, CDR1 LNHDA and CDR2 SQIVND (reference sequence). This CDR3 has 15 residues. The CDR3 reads CATAPRGSSGNTIYF. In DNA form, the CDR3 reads TGTGCCACTGCACCGCGGGGAAGCTCTGGAAACACCATATATTTT.

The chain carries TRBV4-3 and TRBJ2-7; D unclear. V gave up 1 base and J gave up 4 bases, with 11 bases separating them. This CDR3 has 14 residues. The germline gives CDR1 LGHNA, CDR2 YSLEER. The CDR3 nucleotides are TGCGCCAGCAGCCAAGCAGACACGACGTACGAGCAGTACTTC. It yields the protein CASSQADTTYEQYF.

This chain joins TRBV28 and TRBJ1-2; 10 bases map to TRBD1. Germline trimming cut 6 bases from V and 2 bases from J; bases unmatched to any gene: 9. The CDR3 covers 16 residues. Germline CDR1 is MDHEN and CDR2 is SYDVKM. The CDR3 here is CASRDRGDRGNYGYTF. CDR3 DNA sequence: TGTGCCAGCAGGGACCGGGGGGACAGGGGAAACTATGGCTACACCTTC.

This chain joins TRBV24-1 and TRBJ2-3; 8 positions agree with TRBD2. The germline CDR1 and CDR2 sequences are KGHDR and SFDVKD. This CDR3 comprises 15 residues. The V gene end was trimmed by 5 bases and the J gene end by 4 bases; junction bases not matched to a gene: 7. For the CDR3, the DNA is TGTGCCACCAGTGGACTGTCAGCGGGAGCAGATACGCAGTATTTT. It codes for CATSGLSAGADTQYF.

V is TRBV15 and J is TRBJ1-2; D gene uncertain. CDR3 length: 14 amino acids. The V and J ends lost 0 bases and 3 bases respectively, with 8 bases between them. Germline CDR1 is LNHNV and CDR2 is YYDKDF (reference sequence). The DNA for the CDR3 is TGTGCCACCAGCAGAGACACTGCTGACTATGGCTACACCTTC. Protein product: CATSRDTADYGYTF. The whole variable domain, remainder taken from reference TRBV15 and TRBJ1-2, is DAMVIQNPRYQVTQFGKPVTLSCSQTLNHNVMYWYQQKSSQAPKLLFHYYDKDFNNEADTPDNFQSRRPNTSFCFLDIRSPGLGDTAMYLCATSRDTADYGYTFGSGTRLTVV.

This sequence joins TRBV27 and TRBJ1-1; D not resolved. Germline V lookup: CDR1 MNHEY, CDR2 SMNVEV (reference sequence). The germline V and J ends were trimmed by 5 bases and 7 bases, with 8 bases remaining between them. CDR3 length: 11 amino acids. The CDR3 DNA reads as TGTGCCAGCAGTAGCATTGGTGAAGCTTTCTTT. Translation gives CASSSIGEAFF.

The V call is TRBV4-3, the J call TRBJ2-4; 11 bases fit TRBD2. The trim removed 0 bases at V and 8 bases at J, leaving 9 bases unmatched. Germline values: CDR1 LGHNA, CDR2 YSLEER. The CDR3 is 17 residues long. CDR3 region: CASSQDFSGRAGDIQYF. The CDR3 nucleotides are TGCGCCAGCAGCCAAGACTTTAGCGGGAGGGCCGGGGACATTCAGTACTTC.

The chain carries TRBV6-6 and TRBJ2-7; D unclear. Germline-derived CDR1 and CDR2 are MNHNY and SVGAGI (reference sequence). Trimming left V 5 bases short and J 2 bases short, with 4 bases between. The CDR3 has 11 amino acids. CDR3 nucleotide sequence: TGTGCCAGCAGTCGCACCTACGAGCAGTACTTC. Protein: CASSRTYEQYF.

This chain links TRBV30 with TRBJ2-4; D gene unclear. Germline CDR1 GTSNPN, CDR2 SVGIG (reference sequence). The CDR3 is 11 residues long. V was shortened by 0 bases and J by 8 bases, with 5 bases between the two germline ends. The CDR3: CAWSVVDIQYF. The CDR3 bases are TGTGCCTGGAGTGTTGTAGACATTCAGTACTTC.

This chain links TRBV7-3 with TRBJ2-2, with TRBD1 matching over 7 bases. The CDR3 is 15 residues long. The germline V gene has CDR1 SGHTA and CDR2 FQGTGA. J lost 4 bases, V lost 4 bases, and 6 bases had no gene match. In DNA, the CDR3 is TGTGCCAGCAGCTCCTTAGGGGGCCCCACCGGGGAGCTGTTTTTT. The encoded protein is CASSSLGGPTGELFF. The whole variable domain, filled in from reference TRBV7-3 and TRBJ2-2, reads GAGVSQTPSNKVTEKGKYVELRCDPISGHTALYWYRQSLGQGPEFLIYFQGTGAADDSGLPNDRFFAVRPEGSVSTLKIQRTERGDSAVYLCASSSLGGPTGELFFGEGSRLTVL.

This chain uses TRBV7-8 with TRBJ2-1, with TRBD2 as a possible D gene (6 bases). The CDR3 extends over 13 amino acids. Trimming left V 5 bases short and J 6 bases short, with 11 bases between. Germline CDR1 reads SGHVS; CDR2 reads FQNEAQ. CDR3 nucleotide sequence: TGTGCCAGCAGCCCAACTAGCAGCAATGAGCAGTTCTTC. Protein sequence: CASSPTSSNEQFF.

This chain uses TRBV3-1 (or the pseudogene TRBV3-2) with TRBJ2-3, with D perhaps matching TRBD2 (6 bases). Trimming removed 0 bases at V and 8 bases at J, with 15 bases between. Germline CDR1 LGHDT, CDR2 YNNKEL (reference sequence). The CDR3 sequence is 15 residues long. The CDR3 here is CASSQDTGSGGTQYF. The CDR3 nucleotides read TGTGCCAGCAGCCAAGACACGGGGTCCGGGGGTACGCAGTATTTT.

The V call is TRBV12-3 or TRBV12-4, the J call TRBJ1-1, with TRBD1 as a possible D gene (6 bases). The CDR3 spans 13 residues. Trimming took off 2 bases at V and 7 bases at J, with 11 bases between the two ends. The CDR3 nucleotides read TGTGCCAGCAGTTTAAGGGGGAAGGGTGAAGCTTTCTTT. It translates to CASSLRGKGEAFF.

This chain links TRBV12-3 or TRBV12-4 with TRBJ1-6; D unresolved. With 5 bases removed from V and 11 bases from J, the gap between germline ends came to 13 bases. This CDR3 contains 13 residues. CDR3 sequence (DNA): TGTGCCAGCAGTCCCGGTGCGAGGCCACCCCTCCACTTT. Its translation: CASSPGARPPLHF.

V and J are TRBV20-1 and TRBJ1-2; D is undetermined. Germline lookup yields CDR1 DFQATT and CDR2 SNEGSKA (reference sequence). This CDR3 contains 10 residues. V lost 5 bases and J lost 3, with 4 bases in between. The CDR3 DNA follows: TGCAGTGCTGCAGACTATGGCTACACCTTC. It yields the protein CSAADYGYTF.

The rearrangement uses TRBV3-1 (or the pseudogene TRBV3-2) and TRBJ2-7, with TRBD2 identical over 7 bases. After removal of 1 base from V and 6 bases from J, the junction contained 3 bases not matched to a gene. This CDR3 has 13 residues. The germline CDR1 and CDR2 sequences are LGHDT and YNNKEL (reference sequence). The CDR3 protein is CASSQGLATEQYF. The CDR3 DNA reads TGTGCCAGCAGCCAAGGACTAGCCACCGAGCAGTACTTC.

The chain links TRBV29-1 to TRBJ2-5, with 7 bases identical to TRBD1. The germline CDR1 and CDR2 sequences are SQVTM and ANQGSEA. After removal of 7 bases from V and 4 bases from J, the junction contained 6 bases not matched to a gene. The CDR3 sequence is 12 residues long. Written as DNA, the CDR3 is TGCAGCGCCAGAGGGGGCTTAGAGACCCAGTACTTC. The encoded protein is CSARGGLETQYF.